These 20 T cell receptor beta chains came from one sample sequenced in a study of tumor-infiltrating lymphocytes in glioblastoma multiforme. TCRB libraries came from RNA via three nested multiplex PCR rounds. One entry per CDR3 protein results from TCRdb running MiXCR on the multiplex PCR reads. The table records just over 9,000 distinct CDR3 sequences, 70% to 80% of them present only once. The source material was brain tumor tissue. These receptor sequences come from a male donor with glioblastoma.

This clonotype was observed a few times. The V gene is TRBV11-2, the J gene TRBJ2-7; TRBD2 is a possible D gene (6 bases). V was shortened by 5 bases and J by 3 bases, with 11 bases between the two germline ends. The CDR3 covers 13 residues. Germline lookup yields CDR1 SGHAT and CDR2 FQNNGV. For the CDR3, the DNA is TGTGCCAGCAGCCCAAGCGGGTACTACGAGCAGTACTTC. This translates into CASSPSGYYEQYF.

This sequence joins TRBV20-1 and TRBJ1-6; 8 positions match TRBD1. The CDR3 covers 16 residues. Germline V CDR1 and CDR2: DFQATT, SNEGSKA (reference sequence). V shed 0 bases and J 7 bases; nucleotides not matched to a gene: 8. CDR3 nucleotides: TGCAGTGCTAGAGATGGCCAAACAGGGGGAAATTCACCCCTCCACTTT. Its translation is CSARDGQTGGNSPLHF.

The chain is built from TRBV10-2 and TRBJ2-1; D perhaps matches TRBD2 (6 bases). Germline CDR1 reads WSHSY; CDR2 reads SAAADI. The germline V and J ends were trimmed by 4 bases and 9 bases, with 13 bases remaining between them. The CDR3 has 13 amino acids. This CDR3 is CASSVNGGGEQFF. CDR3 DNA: TGCGCCAGCAGTGTAAACGGGGGAGGTGAGCAGTTCTTC.

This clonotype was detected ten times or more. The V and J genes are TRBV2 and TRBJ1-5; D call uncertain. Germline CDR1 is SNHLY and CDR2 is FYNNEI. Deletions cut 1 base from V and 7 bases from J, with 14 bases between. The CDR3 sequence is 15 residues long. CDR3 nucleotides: TGTGCCAGCAGTGAAGAGGTGGGTGGAAGGCAGCCCCAGCATTTT. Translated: CASSEEVGGRQPQHF.

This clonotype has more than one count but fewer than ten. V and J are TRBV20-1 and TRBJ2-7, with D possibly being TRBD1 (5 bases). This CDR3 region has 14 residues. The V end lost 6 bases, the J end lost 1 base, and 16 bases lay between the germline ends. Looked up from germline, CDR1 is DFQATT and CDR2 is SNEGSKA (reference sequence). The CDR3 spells CSASKGPISYEQYF. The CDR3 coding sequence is TGCAGTGCATCGAAGGGGCCAATATCCTACGAGCAGTACTTC.

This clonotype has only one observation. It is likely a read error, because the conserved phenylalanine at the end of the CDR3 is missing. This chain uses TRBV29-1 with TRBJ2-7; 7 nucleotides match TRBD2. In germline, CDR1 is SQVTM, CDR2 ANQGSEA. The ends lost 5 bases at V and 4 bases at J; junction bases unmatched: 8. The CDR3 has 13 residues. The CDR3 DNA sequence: TGCAGCGTTCGAGCTAGCGGAAAATACGAGCAGTACCTC. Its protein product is CSVRASGKYEQYL.

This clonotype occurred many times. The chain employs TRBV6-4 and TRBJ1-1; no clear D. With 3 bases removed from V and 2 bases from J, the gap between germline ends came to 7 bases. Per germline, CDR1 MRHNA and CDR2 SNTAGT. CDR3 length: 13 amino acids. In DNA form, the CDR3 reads TGTGCCAGCAGTGAAATCCCAAACACTGAAGCTTTCTTT. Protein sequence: CASSEIPNTEAFF.

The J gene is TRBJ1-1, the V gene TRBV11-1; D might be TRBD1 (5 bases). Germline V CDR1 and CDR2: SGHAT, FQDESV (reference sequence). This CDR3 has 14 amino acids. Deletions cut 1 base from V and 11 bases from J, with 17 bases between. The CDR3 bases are TGTGCCAGCAGCTTAGAGGACTTGGACAACGAGGCTTTCTTT. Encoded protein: CASSLEDLDNEAFF.

The chain's CDR3 is CASSQSGAGGTQYF. In DNA form, the CDR3 reads TGTGCCAGCAGCCAATCGGGCGCAGGGGGGACGCAGTACTTC. J is TRBJ2-5 and V is TRBV11-3; a possible D gene is TRBD1 (7 bases). CDR1 is SGHNT, CDR2 YENEEA, per germline. The CDR3 loop spans 14 amino acids. V was trimmed by 5 bases and J by 11 bases, leaving 21 bases between them.

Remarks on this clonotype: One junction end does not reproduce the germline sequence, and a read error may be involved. CDR3 bases: TGTGCCAGCACCCACTCATTGGGCCAAGGGGTAGCGGTAAACACCGGGGAGCTGCTTTTT. Translating gives CASTHSLGQGVAVNTGELLF. V and J are TRBV11-2 and TRBJ2-2; a possible D gene is TRBD2 (6 bases). Germline values: CDR1 SGHAT, CDR2 FQNNGV. The CDR3 extends over 20 amino acids. Looking up the rest from reference TRBV11-2 and TRBJ2-2 gives the full variable domain: EAGVAQSPRYKIIEKRQSVAFWCNPISGHATLYWYQQILGQGPKLLIQFQNNGVVDDSQLPKDRFSAERLKGVDSTLKIQPAKLEDSAVYLCASTHSLGQGVAVNTGELLFGEGSRLTVL.

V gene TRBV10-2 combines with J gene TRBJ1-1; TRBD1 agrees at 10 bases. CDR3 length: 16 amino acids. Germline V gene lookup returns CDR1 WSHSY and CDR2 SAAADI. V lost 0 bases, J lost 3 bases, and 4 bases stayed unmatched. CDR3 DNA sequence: TGCGCCAGCAGTGAGTCTGACAGGGGGCACGACACTGAAGCTTTCTTT. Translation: CASSESDRGHDTEAFF.

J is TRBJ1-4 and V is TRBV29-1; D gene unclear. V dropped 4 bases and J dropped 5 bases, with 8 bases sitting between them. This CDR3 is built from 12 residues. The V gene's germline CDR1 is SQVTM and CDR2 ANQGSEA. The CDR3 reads CSVGGQNEKLFF. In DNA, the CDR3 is TGCAGCGTTGGAGGGCAGAATGAAAAACTGTTTTTT.

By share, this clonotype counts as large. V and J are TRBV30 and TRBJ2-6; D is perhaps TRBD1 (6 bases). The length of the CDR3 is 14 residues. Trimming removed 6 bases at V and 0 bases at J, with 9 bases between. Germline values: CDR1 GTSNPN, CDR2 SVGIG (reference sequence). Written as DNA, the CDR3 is TGTGCCTGTACAGGGTGCTCTGGGGCCAACGTCCTGACTTTC. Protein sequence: CACTGCSGANVLTF.

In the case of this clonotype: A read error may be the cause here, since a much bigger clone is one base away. The CDR3 is CSVREFGGETQYF. For the CDR3, the DNA is TGCAGTGTTAGAGAGTTTGGAGGAGAGACCCAGTACTTC. V and J are TRBV20-1 and TRBJ2-5, with D perhaps TRBD2 (5 bases). CDR3 size: 13 residues. Germline assignment: CDR1 DFQATT and CDR2 SNEGSKA (reference sequence).

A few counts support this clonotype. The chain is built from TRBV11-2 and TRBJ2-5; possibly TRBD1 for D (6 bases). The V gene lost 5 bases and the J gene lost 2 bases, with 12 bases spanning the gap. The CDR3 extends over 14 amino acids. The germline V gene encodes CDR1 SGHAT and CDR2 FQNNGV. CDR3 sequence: CASSPATGQETQYF. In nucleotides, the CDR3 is TGTGCCAGCAGCCCCGCGACAGGACAAGAGACCCAGTACTTC.

The CDR3 is CASSTGTGGSSYNEQFF. In nucleotides, the CDR3 is TGTGCCAGCAGCACGGGGACAGGGGGTAGCTCCTACAATGAGCAGTTCTTC. The gene calls are TRBV11-2 and TRBJ2-1; 11 bases fit TRBD1. The CDR3 contains 17 residues. Germline values: CDR1 SGHAT, CDR2 FQNNGV. Trimming at V came to 5 bases and at J to 0 bases, leaving 6 bases not matched to a gene. Combining the CDR3 with reference TRBV11-2 and TRBJ2-1 gives the whole variable domain EAGVAQSPRYKIIEKRQSVAFWCNPISGHATLYWYQQILGQGPKLLIQFQNNGVVDDSQLPKDRFSAERLKGVDSTLKIQPAKLEDSAVYLCASSTGTGGSSYNEQFFGPGTRLTVL.

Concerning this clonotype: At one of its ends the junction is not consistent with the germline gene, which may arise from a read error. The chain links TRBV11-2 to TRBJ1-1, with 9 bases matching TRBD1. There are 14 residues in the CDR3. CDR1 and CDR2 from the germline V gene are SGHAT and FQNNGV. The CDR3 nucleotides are TGTGCCAGCAGGCGTACGGGACAGGGTTCTGAGGCTTTCTTT. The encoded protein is CASRRTGQGSEAFF.

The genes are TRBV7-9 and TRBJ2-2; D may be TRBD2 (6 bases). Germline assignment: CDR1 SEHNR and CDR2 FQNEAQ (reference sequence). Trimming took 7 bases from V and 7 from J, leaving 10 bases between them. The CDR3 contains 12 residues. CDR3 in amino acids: CASIGGDGELFF. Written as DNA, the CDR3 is TGTGCCAGCATTGGCGGGGACGGGGAGCTGTTTTTT.

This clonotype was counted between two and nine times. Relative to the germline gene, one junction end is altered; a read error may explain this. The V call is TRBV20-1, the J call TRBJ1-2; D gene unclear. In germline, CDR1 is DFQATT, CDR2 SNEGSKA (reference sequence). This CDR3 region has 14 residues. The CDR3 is CSAIPGGQVYGYTF. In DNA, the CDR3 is TGCAGTGCGATACCCGGAGGGCAGGTATATGGTTACACCTTC.

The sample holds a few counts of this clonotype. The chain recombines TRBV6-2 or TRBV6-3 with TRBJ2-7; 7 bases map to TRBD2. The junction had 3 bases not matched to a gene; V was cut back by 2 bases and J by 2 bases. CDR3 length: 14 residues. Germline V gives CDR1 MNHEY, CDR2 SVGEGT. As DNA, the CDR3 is TGTGCCAGCAGTTACGGCGGGAGCACCTACGAGCAGTACTTC. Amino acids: CASSYGGSTYEQYF.